The 28 T cell receptor beta chains below come from one sample, sequenced in a study of lymphopenia after photon versus proton radiotherapy. Measured with immunoSEQ multiplex PCR; TCRdb has only the in-frame clones, and not every one. Among more than 25,000 clones listed, approximately 90% were seen once. Sequences were derived from peripheral blood, sampled from a patient treated with proton-based radiotherapy. The receptors were sampled from a woman aged 55 to 70 with cholangiocarcinoma. Some clones in this sample may be carry-over from other donors' samples.

The CDR3 region has the DNA TGTGCCAGCAGTAGGATGCTAGGCGAGCAGTACTTC. It is translated as CASSRMLGEQYF. This chain connects TRBV13 to TRBJ2-7; D gene unclear. Germline V gives CDR1 PRHDT, CDR2 FYEKMQ (reference sequence). The CDR3 has 12 residues. Trimming cost V 6 bases and J 6 bases, with 12 bases left between them.

This rearrangement joins TRBV18 to TRBJ2-7; the match to TRBD2 covers 7 bases. The CDR3 loop spans 15 amino acids. With 1 base clipped from V and 7 bases from J, the junction kept 10 bases outside the gene matches. Per germline, CDR1 KGHSH and CDR2 LQKENI. As DNA, the CDR3 is TGTGCCAGCTCACCACAGGGAGGGGCCCCGAGTGAGCAGTACTTC. Translated: CASSPQGGAPSEQYF.

V is TRBV7-2 and J is TRBJ2-5, with TRBD1 matching 9 bases. CDR1 and CDR2 (germline): SGHTA, FQGNSA. The CDR3 is made up of 16 amino acids. Trimming removed 1 base from V and 5 bases from J; junction bases left unmatched: 8. This CDR3 is CASSLDLNRGHETQYF. The CDR3 DNA is TGTGCCAGCAGCTTAGACCTCAACAGGGGGCATGAGACCCAGTACTTC.

The chain is built from TRBV2 and TRBJ2-7, with 12 bases matching TRBD2. Per germline, CDR1 SNHLY and CDR2 FYNNEI. Trimming took 4 bases from V and 4 from J; bases not matched to a gene: 8. The CDR3 consists of 16 residues. For the CDR3, the DNA is TGTGCCAGCAGTGCGGCTAGCGGGAGGGCCGGGTACGAGCAGTACTTC. It is translated as CASSAASGRAGYEQYF.

The rearrangement links TRBV19 to TRBJ2-2; TRBD2 aligns across 9 bases. The CDR3 length is 13 residues. Losses at the gene ends were 10 bases for V and 7 bases for J; bases not matched to a gene: 7. Germline values: CDR1 LNHDA, CDR2 SQIVND (reference sequence). Here the CDR3 DNA reads TGTGCCACTGAGCGGGGGGTTGGCGGGGAGCTGTTTTTT. Amino acid sequence: CATERGVGGELFF.

J is TRBJ1-1 and V is TRBV18; TRBD1 matches at 12 bases. CDR1 KGHSH and CDR2 LQKENI come from the germline V gene. This CDR3 has 15 residues. V gave up 5 bases and J gave up 4 bases; unmatched junction bases: 5. Here the CDR3 DNA reads TGTGCCAGCTCAAGGTGGGACAGGGGGCTCACTGAAGCTTTCTTT. Encoded protein: CASSRWDRGLTEAFF.

This clone turned up a few times. This rearrangement joins TRBV5-6 to TRBJ1-5; D gene ambiguous. This CDR3 is built from 15 residues. With 2 bases removed from V and 0 bases from J, the gap between germline ends came to 9 bases. Germline-derived CDR1 and CDR2 are SGHDT and YYEEEE. CDR3 nucleotides: TGTGCCAGCAGCTTTGGAGGGAATAGCAATCAGCCCCAGCATTTT. Its translation is CASSFGGNSNQPQHF.

V and J are TRBV9 and TRBJ2-4; tentatively, D is TRBD1 (6 bases). Germline CDR1 reads SGDLS; CDR2 reads YYNGEE. The CDR3 is 16 amino acids. V lost 2 bases and J lost 5, with 17 bases in between. CDR3 protein: CASSVGGHSFENIQYF. CDR3 in DNA: TGTGCCAGCAGCGTTGGGGGACACTCCTTCGAAAACATTCAGTACTTC.

The CDR3 DNA reads TGCGCCAGCAGCTCGTCGGGGACTAGCGGCGTAGAGACCCAGTACTTC. This translates into CASSSSGTSGVETQYF. The V and J genes are TRBV5-1 and TRBJ2-5; TRBD2 aligns across 11 bases. CDR3 size: 16 residues. Losses at the gene ends were 3 bases for V and 4 bases for J; bases not matched to a gene: 8. Germline loops: CDR1 SGHRS, CDR2 YFSETQ.

This chain connects TRBV21-1 to TRBJ1-1; the table gives TRBD1 as D, unverified against the DNA. TRBV21-1 is tagged as a pseudogene. This CDR3 has 18 residues. CDR3 loop: CASSPPHKEPRGNTEAFF. CDR3 bases: TGTGCCAGCAGCCCTCCCCACAAAGAACCCAGGGGGAACACTGAAGCTTTCTTT.

This clone was detected only a few times. The genes are TRBV19 and TRBJ1-1; D is perhaps TRBD1 (6 bases). The CDR3 has 15 amino acids. The germline gives CDR1 LNHDA, CDR2 SQIVND (reference sequence). The V end was cut by 3 bases, the J end by 2 bases, with 13 bases between. CDR3 region: CASSIGQRLNTEAFF. The CDR3 bases are TGTGCCAGTAGTATCGGACAGCGCTTAAACACTGAAGCTTTCTTT.

The chain recombines TRBV6-5 with TRBJ1-1, with D unclear. The V end lost 7 bases, the J end lost 2 bases, and 5 bases lay between the germline ends. The CDR3 covers 11 residues. The germline V gene encodes CDR1 MNHEY and CDR2 SVGAGI. CDR3 protein: CASMFNTEAFF. Here the CDR3 DNA reads TGTGCCAGCATGTTCAACACTGAAGCTTTCTTT.

This chain uses TRBV10-3 with TRBJ1-1, with D perhaps TRBD1 (5 bases). V was shortened by 11 bases and J by 0 bases, with 19 bases between the two germline ends. The CDR3 consists of 15 residues. CDR1 and CDR2 (germline): ENHRY, SYGVKD. As DNA, the CDR3 is TGTGCCCCTCGAGGGGCTTCGGGAATGAACACTGAAGCTTTCTTT. It is translated as CAPRGASGMNTEAFF.

The genes are TRBV19 and TRBJ1-5, with D perhaps TRBD1 (6 bases). Trimming cost V 7 bases and J 2 bases, with 15 bases left between them. The CDR3 sequence is 15 residues long. Germline loops: CDR1 LNHDA, CDR2 SQIVND (reference sequence). CDR3 in amino acids: CASMRTALGNQPQHF. In nucleotides, the CDR3 is TGTGCCAGTATGAGGACAGCATTGGGCAATCAGCCCCAGCATTTT.

J is TRBJ1-5 and V is TRBV7-8, with a tentative D call TRBD1 (5 bases). The CDR3 contains 16 residues. CDR1 is SGHVS and CDR2 is FQNEAQ in the germline V gene. Trimming removed 1 base from V and 0 bases from J, with 10 bases in between. The CDR3: CASSLVGGGSNQPQHF. The DNA for the CDR3 is TGTGCCAGCAGCTTAGTTGGGGGGGGTAGCAATCAGCCCCAGCATTTT.

This chain connects TRBV7-2 to TRBJ1-3; D not resolved. Germline V gene sequence: CDR1 SGHTA, CDR2 FQGNSA. V shed 6 bases and J shed 4 bases, with 25 bases lying between them. This CDR3 region has 18 residues. The CDR3 region is CASRHTSGSLVRGNTIYF. CDR3 DNA sequence: TGTGCCAGCAGGCACACCTCGGGATCCCTAGTGAGAGGAAACACCATATATTTT. The complete variable domain, with remaining parts taken from reference TRBV7-2 and TRBJ1-3, reads GAGVSQSPSNKVTEKGKDVELRCDPISGHTALYWYRQSLGQGLEFLIYFQGNSAPDKSGLPSDRFSAERTGGSVSTLTIQRTQQEDSAVYLCASRHTSGSLVRGNTIYFGEGSWLTVV.

The CDR3 spells CASRTPSSGANVLTF. CDR3 bases: TGTGCCAGCAGGACCCCCTCCTCTGGGGCCAACGTCCTGACTTTC. The J gene is TRBJ2-6, the V gene TRBV27; no reliable D call. The germline CDR1 and CDR2 sequences are MNHEY and SMNVEV (reference sequence). This CDR3 has 15 residues. Trimming stripped 6 bases from V and 0 bases from J, with 9 bases between.

The chain combines TRBV15 with TRBJ1-1; tentatively, D is TRBD1 (5 bases). This CDR3 is 15 amino acids long. Germline V gene sequence: CDR1 LNHNV, CDR2 YYDKDF (reference sequence). The V end was cut by 0 bases, the J end by 4 bases, with 12 bases between. In DNA, the CDR3 is TGTGCCACCAGCAGAGACGTAGGGACCCTCACTGAAGCTTTCTTT. Protein product: CATSRDVGTLTEAFF.

This clone showed up just a few times. The chain joins TRBV21-1 to TRBJ1-4. TRBV21-1 is marked as a pseudogene. The CDR3 consists of 17 residues. The CDR3 DNA is TGTGCCAGCAGCAGGAGCATTCCCAGAACAACTAATGAAAAACTGTTTTTT. This codes for CASSRSIPRTTNEKLFF.

This chain joins TRBV19 and TRBJ2-3; D perhaps matches TRBD2 (5 bases). The CDR3 is 15 amino acids. Germline loops: CDR1 LNHDA, CDR2 SQIVND (reference sequence). V was clipped by 2 bases and J by 3 bases, with 12 bases between them. The CDR3 reads CASSIRPSGTDTQYF. The CDR3 coding sequence is TGTGCCAGTAGTATAAGGCCCTCGGGGACAGATACGCAGTATTTT.

The chain joins TRBV6-5 to TRBJ1-5; 8 bases match TRBD1. Germline V gene lookup returns CDR1 MNHEY and CDR2 SVGAGI. This CDR3 has 15 amino acids. With 6 bases clipped from V and 3 bases from J, the junction kept 7 bases outside the gene matches. The CDR3 loop is CASRRTGTNNQPQHF. The CDR3 DNA sequence: TGTGCCAGCAGACGGACAGGGACGAACAATCAGCCCCAGCATTTT.

V is TRBV4-2 and J is TRBJ2-7; a possible D gene is TRBD1 (6 bases). The V end was cut by 3 bases, the J end by 4 bases, with 16 bases between. Per germline, CDR1 LGHNA and CDR2 YNFKEQ. The CDR3 covers 15 residues. For the CDR3, the DNA is TGTGCCAGCAGCCAGGGGCAGGGGCCCCAATACGAGCAGTACTTC. Amino acid sequence: CASSQGQGPQYEQYF.

The J gene is TRBJ1-6, the V gene TRBV6-5, with 7 bases identical to TRBD1. J lost 6 bases, V lost 0 bases, and 2 bases had no gene match. This CDR3 comprises 15 residues. CDR1 and CDR2 from the germline V gene are MNHEY and SVGAGI. The CDR3 DNA is TGTGCCAGCAGTTACTCGGGACAGAGTAATTCACCCCTCCACTTT. Encoded protein: CASSYSGQSNSPLHF.

The genes are TRBV19 and TRBJ2-7; 9 nucleotides line up with TRBD1. Germline CDR1 and CDR2: LNHDA and SQIVND (reference sequence). V lost 5 bases and J lost 4; bases outside the gene matches: 9. The CDR3 covers 15 residues. The CDR3 coding sequence is TGTGCCAGTAGTCGTGGCACAGGGGGCTTTTACGAGCAGTACTTC. It translates to CASSRGTGGFYEQYF.

V and J are TRBV15 and TRBJ1-2, with a weak D call TRBD1 (5 bases). The ends were cut back, 5 bases at V and 8 bases at J, with 15 bases in the middle. The length of the CDR3 is 13 residues. Germline V gives CDR1 LNHNV, CDR2 YYDKDF (reference sequence). CDR3: CATSYDGGRGYTF. CDR3 in DNA: TGTGCCACCAGCTACGACGGGGGAAGGGGCTACACCTTC.

The chain links TRBV2 to TRBJ2-6, with D uncertain. CDR3 size: 16 residues. Germline CDR1 SNHLY, CDR2 FYNNEI. Trimming removed 5 bases from V and 0 bases from J, with 11 bases in between. Here the CDR3 reads CASSPPESSGANVLTF. CDR3 nucleotides: TGTGCCAGCAGTCCACCAGAGAGCTCTGGGGCCAACGTCCTGACTTTC.

This rearrangement joins TRBV29-1 to TRBJ1-1, with a weak D call TRBD1 (6 bases). From germline, CDR1 is SQVTM and CDR2 ANQGSEA. This CDR3 is 13 amino acids long. V was clipped by 5 bases and J by 3 bases, with 13 bases between them. CDR3 nucleotides: TGCAGCGTTTTGGATCCAGGGGACACTGAAGCTTTCTTT. Its protein product is CSVLDPGDTEAFF.

The chain is built from TRBV5-1 and TRBJ1-1; D is unclear. Germline V gene sequence: CDR1 SGHRS, CDR2 YFSETQ. This CDR3 has 14 residues. V was trimmed by 2 bases and J by 1 base, leaving 9 bases between them. The CDR3 spells CASSLTTPNTEAFF. The CDR3 DNA reads as TGCGCCAGCAGCTTAACGACACCGAACACTGAAGCTTTCTTT.